The subject of this entry is one T cell receptor (beta chain). Single viable CD3+CD4+CD8-CD45RO+ cells were sorted as the memory CD4+ T cells. With 7 bases removed from V and 1 base from J, the gap between germline ends came to 16 bases. Germline loops: CDR1 ENHRY, CDR2 SYGVKD. The CDR3 is 15 residues long. Measured with immunoSEQ multiplex PCR; TCRdb has only the in-frame clones, and not every one. The sample yields roughly 76,000 clones, 75% to 85% seen once. This specimen comes from a study of memory CD4+ T cells and cytomegalovirus serostatus. Sequencing was performed on memory CD4+ T cells from blood. The chain couples TRBV10-3 to TRBJ2-5; D uncertain. This clonotype was sampled from an adult in good health and CMV-seropositive. The CDR3, as DNA: TGTGCCATCACCCCAGGAGCTACACGCCAAGAGACCCAGTACTTC. Encoded protein: CAITPGATRQETQYF.